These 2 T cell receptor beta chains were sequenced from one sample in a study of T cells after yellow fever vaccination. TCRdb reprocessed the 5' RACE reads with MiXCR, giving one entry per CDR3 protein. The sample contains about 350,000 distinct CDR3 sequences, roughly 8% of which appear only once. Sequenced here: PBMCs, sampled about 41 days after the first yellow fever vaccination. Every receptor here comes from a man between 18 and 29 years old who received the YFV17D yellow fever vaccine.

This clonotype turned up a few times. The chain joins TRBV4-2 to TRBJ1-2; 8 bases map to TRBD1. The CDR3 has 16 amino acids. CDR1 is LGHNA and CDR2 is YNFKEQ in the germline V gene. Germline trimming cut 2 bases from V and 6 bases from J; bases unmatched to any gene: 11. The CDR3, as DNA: TGTGCCAGCAGCCAAAATTTGGCTAGCAGGGGGCATGGCTACACCTTC. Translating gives CASSQNLASRGHGYTF.

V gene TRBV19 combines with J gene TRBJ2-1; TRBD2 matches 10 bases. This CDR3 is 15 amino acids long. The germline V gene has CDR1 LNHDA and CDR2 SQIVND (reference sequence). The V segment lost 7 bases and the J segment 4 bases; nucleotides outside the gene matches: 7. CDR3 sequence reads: CASMLTSGLYNEQFF. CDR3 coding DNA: TGTGCCAGTATGCTGACTAGCGGGTTATACAATGAGCAGTTCTTC. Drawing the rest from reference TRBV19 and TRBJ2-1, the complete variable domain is DGGITQSPKYLFRKEGQNVTLSCEQNLNHDAMYWYRQDPGQGLRLIYYSQIVNDFQKGDIAEGYSVSREKKESFPLTVTSAQKNPTAFYLCASMLTSGLYNEQFFGPGTRLTVL.